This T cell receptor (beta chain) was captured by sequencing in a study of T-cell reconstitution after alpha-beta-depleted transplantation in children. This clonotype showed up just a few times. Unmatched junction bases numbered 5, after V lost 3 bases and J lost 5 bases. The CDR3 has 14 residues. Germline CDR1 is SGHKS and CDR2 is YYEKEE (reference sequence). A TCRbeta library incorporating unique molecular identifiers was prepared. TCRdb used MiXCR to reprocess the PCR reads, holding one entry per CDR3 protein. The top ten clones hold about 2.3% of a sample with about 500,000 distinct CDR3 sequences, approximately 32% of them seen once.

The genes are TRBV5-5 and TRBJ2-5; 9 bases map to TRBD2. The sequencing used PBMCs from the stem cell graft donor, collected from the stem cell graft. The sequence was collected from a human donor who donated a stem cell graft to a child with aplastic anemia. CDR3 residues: CASSWTSDSETQYF. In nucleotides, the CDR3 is TGTGCCAGCAGCTGGACTAGCGACTCGGAGACCCAGTACTTC.